These 15 T cell receptor beta chains were sequenced from one sample in a study of T cell responses to AZD1222 COVID-19 vaccine. Profiled with immunoSEQ multiplex PCR; TCRdb holds only in-frame clones, not every one. This sample has about 200,000 clones, with just over 90% found just once. The sample was peripheral blood, taken 28 days after the second dose of the MenACWY control vaccine. These receptors came from an adult who received the MenACWY meningococcal vaccine as a control.

The chain combines TRBV5-1 with TRBJ2-1; TRBD2 matches at 10 bases. In germline, CDR1 is SGHRS, CDR2 YFSETQ. The CDR3 length is 16 residues. V was clipped by 0 bases and J by 7 bases; unmatched bases: 7. In DNA form, the CDR3 reads TGCGCCAGCAGCTTGGGTTTGAGCGGGAGGGGTAATGAGCAGTTCTTC. Translating it yields CASSLGLSGRGNEQFF. Based on the CDR3 plus reference TRBV5-1 and TRBJ2-1, the full variable domain is KAGVTQTPRYLIKTRGQQVTLSCSPISGHRSVSWYQQTPGQGLQFLFEYFSETQRNKGNFPGRFSGRQFSNSRSEMNVSTLELGDSALYLCASSLGLSGRGNEQFFGPGTRLTVL.

This clone was recorded a few times. The chain has TRBV7-9 and TRBJ1-2, with 8 bases aligning to TRBD1. This CDR3 is built from 13 residues. V was clipped by 5 bases and J by 8 bases; unmatched bases: 7. CDR1 is SEHNR, CDR2 FQNEAQ, per germline (reference sequence). CDR3 bases: TGTGCCAGCAGCCTAACAGGGGGGCACGGCTACACCTTC. This codes for CASSLTGGHGYTF.

The V gene is TRBV7-2, the J gene TRBJ2-3, with 12 bases fitting TRBD2. The CDR3 has 17 amino acids. V lost 4 bases, J lost 5 bases, and 10 bases stayed unmatched. Per germline, CDR1 SGHTA and CDR2 FQGNSA. This CDR3 reads CASSSRLAGVVKDTQYF. The CDR3 DNA sequence: TGTGCCAGCAGCTCCCGACTAGCGGGAGTAGTTAAAGATACGCAGTATTTT.

J is TRBJ2-7 and V is TRBV7-9, with 8 bases identical to TRBD1. The CDR3 is made up of 16 amino acids. The germline CDR1 and CDR2 sequences are SEHNR and FQNEAQ (reference sequence). V trimming: 0 bases; J trimming: 3 bases; junction bases outside the gene matches: 7. DNA of the CDR3: TGTGCCAGCAGCTTAGCCCGGACAGGGAGGAGCTACGAGCAGTACTTC. Residues: CASSLARTGRSYEQYF.

The rearrangement joins TRBV27 to TRBJ2-5; 9 positions match TRBD2. The germline gives CDR1 MNHEY, CDR2 SMNVEV (reference sequence). Trimming took 1 base from V and 4 from J; bases not matched to a gene: 4. CDR3 length: 15 residues. CDR3 region: CASSLYKLAGETQYF. CDR3 in DNA: TGTGCCAGCAGTTTATATAAACTAGCGGGAGAGACCCAGTACTTC.

This chain uses TRBV9 with TRBJ1-6; the match to TRBD1 covers 8 bases. CDR3 length: 18 amino acids. The germline gives CDR1 SGDLS, CDR2 YYNGEE. V shed 3 bases and J 0 bases; nucleotides not matched to a gene: 8. CDR3 residues: CASSGGRTGSSYNSPLHF. The DNA for the CDR3 is TGTGCCAGCAGCGGTGGCCGGACAGGGAGCTCCTATAATTCACCCCTCCACTTT.

The V gene is TRBV5-5, the J gene TRBJ1-3, with 9 bases fitting TRBD1. Germline V gene sequence: CDR1 SGHKS, CDR2 YYEKEE (reference sequence). The CDR3 contains 16 residues. V lost 0 bases and J lost 3; bases outside the gene matches: 4. CDR3 in DNA: TGTGCCAGCAGCTTGGCTGGGACAGGGTTTGGAAACACCATATATTTT. Its protein is CASSLAGTGFGNTIYF.

The chain couples TRBV7-2 to TRBJ2-1; tentatively, D is TRBD2 (6 bases). The CDR3 spans 15 residues. CDR1 SGHTA and CDR2 FQGNSA come from the germline V gene. V lost 4 bases to trimming and J lost 4 bases, with 14 bases between them. The CDR3 DNA follows: TGTGCCAGCAGCTCCGGGTTAGGGACTTACAATGAGCAGTTCTTC. Amino acids: CASSSGLGTYNEQFF.

The rearrangement links TRBV7-9 to TRBJ2-1; unclear D gene. Trimming pared 5 bases from V and 6 bases from J, leaving 11 bases between. Germline CDR1 reads SEHNR; CDR2 reads FQNEAQ (reference sequence). This CDR3 region has 13 residues. CDR3: CASSTSYSNEQFF. DNA for the CDR3: TGTGCCAGCAGCACCAGTTATAGCAATGAGCAGTTCTTC.

The chain is built from TRBV6-5 and TRBJ1-5; unclear D gene. The V gene's germline CDR1 is MNHEY and CDR2 SVGAGI. The V gene lost 2 bases and the J gene lost 2 bases, with 7 bases spanning the gap. The CDR3 covers 14 residues. As DNA, the CDR3 is TGTGCCAGCAGTTACGGCCAGGGCAATCAGCCCCAGCATTTT. The encoded protein is CASSYGQGNQPQHF.

V usage is TRBV3-1 (or the pseudogene TRBV3-2) and J usage is TRBJ2-7, with unresolved D. Germline lookup yields CDR1 LGHDT and CDR2 YNNKEL (reference sequence). The CDR3 spans 14 residues. Trimming left V 3 bases short and J 5 bases short, with 14 bases between. The CDR3 nucleotides are TGTGCCAGCAGCCATTCGGACCCAAGGAACGAGCAGTACTTC. It specifies CASSHSDPRNEQYF.

This chain links TRBV10-3 with TRBJ1-3, with 10 bases that match TRBD1. This CDR3 comprises 19 residues. The germline V gene encodes CDR1 ENHRY and CDR2 SYGVKD. The V segment lost 6 bases and the J segment 0 bases; nucleotides outside the gene matches: 14. The CDR3 is CAISIILGTGVLSGNTIYF. The CDR3 region has the DNA TGTGCCATCAGCATCATCCTCGGGACAGGGGTTCTCTCTGGAAACACCATATATTTT.

This chain joins TRBV7-8 and TRBJ1-6; a weak D match, TRBD1 (5 bases). The CDR3 length is 15 residues. With 6 bases removed from V and 9 bases from J, the gap between germline ends came to 18 bases. The germline CDR1 and CDR2 sequences are SGHVS and FQNEAQ. CDR3 DNA sequence: TGTGCCAGCAGATCCGGGACCCCGGAGGGTTCACCCCTCCACTTT. Its translation: CASRSGTPEGSPLHF.

This rearrangement joins TRBV29-1 to TRBJ2-7; TRBD1 aligns across 7 bases. J gave up 2 bases and V 6 bases, and 4 bases lay outside the gene matches. This CDR3 is built from 12 residues. Germline lookup yields CDR1 SQVTM and CDR2 ANQGSEA. The chain's CDR3 is CSVAGTAYEQYF. For the CDR3, the DNA is TGCAGCGTAGCCGGGACAGCCTACGAGCAGTACTTC.

The chain carries TRBV19 and TRBJ2-1; tentative D call: TRBD2 (6 bases). The germline V gene encodes CDR1 LNHDA and CDR2 SQIVND (reference sequence). This CDR3 has 17 amino acids. V lost 3 bases and J 0 bases, leaving 15 bases between the germline ends. CDR3 DNA: TGTGCCAGTAGTATTGGACTACCAAGCAGCTCCTACAATGAGCAGTTCTTC. This gives the protein CASSIGLPSSSYNEQFF.